This T cell receptor (beta chain) was sequenced for a study of cytomegalovirus exposure and HLA in healthy donors. Study-level results: Under in vitro conditions, a few CMV-associated chains were confirmed as specific for CMV antigens. For most TCR sequences rarity was the rule, although some public TCRs occurred in many donors. Later, an analysis found that TCR clusters from the first cohort tended to co-occur in the 120 validation repertoires. Among TCR beta chains, those listed as cytomegalovirus-associated numbered about 150.

Germline trimming cut 1 base from V and 5 bases from J; bases unmatched to any gene: 2. This CDR3 region has 14 residues. Germline loops: CDR1 MGHRA, CDR2 YSYEKL. As for this clone: The antigen remains unidentified.

The protocol was immunoSEQ multiplex PCR, while the TCRdb copy is restricted to in-frame clones and leaves out a portion. This sample carries 300,000 to 400,000 clones, 80% to 90% of them seen once, and the ten largest clones take approximately 0.86%. This sequence was found in a woman younger than 35 in good health and CMV-seronegative. This chain joins TRBV4-1 and TRBJ2-1; 7 nucleotides agree with TRBD2. The sample taken for sequencing was PBMCs. CDR3 DNA: TGCGCCAGCAGCCAAGTGGCGGGAGACAATGAGCAGTTCTTC. Translated, it gives CASSQVAGDNEQFF.